A single sample gave rise to the 9 T cell receptor beta chains below, sequenced in a study of blood T cells in healthy people across ages. Through a sample-barcoded 5' primer and a J-beta primer mix, a second PCR was run for 7 to 11 cycles. Via MiXCR, TCRdb re-called the 5' RACE reads, giving one row per CDR3 protein. Of 800,000 to 950,000 distinct CDR3 sequences listed, about 48% are singletons. Input material: blood. The receptors shown here come from a man aged 25 to 40 in good health.

This clonotype was seen more than once but under ten times. This chain links TRBV10-3 with TRBJ2-3; D possibly corresponds to TRBD1 (6 bases). The CDR3 totals 15 residues. The germline V and J ends were trimmed by 5 bases and 4 bases, with 16 bases remaining between them. CDR1 is ENHRY, CDR2 SYGVKD, per germline. The CDR3 sequence is CAISRKGDGADTQYF. CDR3 nucleotides: TGTGCCATCAGTCGAAAGGGGGACGGGGCAGATACGCAGTATTTT.

This sequence joins TRBV29-1 and TRBJ1-1; 7 nucleotides agree with TRBD1. The CDR3 loop spans 14 amino acids. V dropped 3 bases and J dropped 0; count of bases not matched to a gene: 4. Germline lookup yields CDR1 SQVTM and CDR2 ANQGSEA. DNA for the CDR3: TGCAGCGTTGAGGGACAGTTTCTGAACACTGAAGCTTTCTTT. This sequence encodes CSVEGQFLNTEAFF.

CDR3 in DNA: TGTGCCAGCAGCCGCGGGGAACCCGGGACAGACTGCATACTAGAGACCCAGTACTTC. Its translation: CASSRGEPGTDCILETQYF. The rearrangement joins TRBV7-2 to TRBJ2-4, with a weak D call TRBD1 (7 bases). The end of the DNA is better explained by TRBJ2-5, so the J call may be wrong. CDR1 is SGHTA, CDR2 FQGNSA, per germline. This CDR3 region has 19 residues.

This clonotype was seen a single time. A much larger clone lies a single base off, so this may be a read error. This sequence joins TRBV7-9 and TRBJ1-1; 9 nucleotides line up with TRBD1. V was clipped by 5 bases and J by 7 bases; unmatched bases: 8. The CDR3 extends over 14 amino acids. Germline values: CDR1 SEHNR, CDR2 FQNEAQ (reference sequence). CDR3 residues: CASSVGQGISEAFF. The CDR3 coding sequence is TGTGCCAGCAGCGTAGGACAGGGGATCAGTGAAGCTTTCTTT.

DNA for the CDR3: TGTGCCACCAGTGATGCAAACAGCGGGGAGCCTTATACGCAGTATTTT. This gives the protein CATSDANSGEPYTQYF. V gene TRBV24-1 combines with J gene TRBJ2-3, with 7 bases lining up with TRBD2. CDR3 size: 16 residues. Germline V gene data show CDR1 as KGHDR and CDR2 as SFDVKD. Trimming cost V 3 bases and J 7 bases; bases outside gene matches: 12.

The chain links TRBV9 to TRBJ2-3; D call uncertain. Trimming shortened V by 5 bases and J by 0 bases, and 13 bases separated the two germline ends. The CDR3 runs 15 residues. Germline V lookup: CDR1 SGDLS, CDR2 YYNGEE. CDR3 residues: CASRKSPTSTDTQYF. The CDR3 region has the DNA TGTGCCAGCAGGAAGTCTCCAACTAGCACAGATACGCAGTATTTT.

The chain is built from TRBV3-1 and TRBJ1-1, with 8 bases that match TRBD1. Unmatched junction bases numbered 11, after V lost 4 bases and J lost 4 bases. CDR3 length: 16 residues. Germline assignment: CDR1 LGHDT and CDR2 YNNKEL (reference sequence). CDR3 sequence reads: CASSLGQGGSGTEAFF. The CDR3 coding sequence is TGTGCCAGCAGCCTTGGACAGGGTGGATCCGGCACTGAAGCTTTCTTT.

This clonotype was picked up many times. The chain carries TRBV20-1 and TRBJ2-3; no definite D call. V lost 2 bases and J 2 bases, leaving 14 bases between the germline ends. The CDR3 consists of 15 residues. Germline V gene sequence: CDR1 DFQATT, CDR2 SNEGSKA (reference sequence). This CDR3 reads CSARLGSSHTDTQYF. CDR3 nucleotides: TGCAGTGCTAGACTGGGTAGCAGTCACACAGATACGCAGTATTTT.

V usage is TRBV20-1 and J usage is TRBJ1-1; the D is unclear. CDR3 length: 13 amino acids. Germline V gene lookup returns CDR1 DFQATT and CDR2 SNEGSKA (reference sequence). Trimming removed 0 bases at V and 1 base at J, with 6 bases between. This CDR3 is CSARDAKNTEAFF. The CDR3, as DNA: TGCAGTGCTAGAGATGCGAAGAACACTGAAGCTTTCTTT.